This entry lists 9 T cell receptor beta chains sequenced from one sample in a study of T cells in Graves' hyperthyroidism and ophthalmopathy (dated by TCRdb to between 2018 and 2021). Library method: multiplex PCR. Sequencing took place on an Illumina HiSeq 2000. The TCR beta CDR3 regions were amplified from RNA transcripts. The first round of RT-PCR for the TCR CDR3 was performed with the HTBI primer set and the Qiagen OneStep RT-PCR kit. TCRdb cleaned the public reads at Q25 with fastp, built clones with MiXCR and kept in-frame beta chains. Records with the same CDR3 protein are collapsed into one entry carrying the most frequent genes and DNA. The sample yields around 700,000 distinct CDR3 sequences; roughly 20% were counted once. The ten top clones hold 16% of the sample. Specimen: blood. Source of these receptors: a woman aged 50 to 65 with Graves' hyperthyroidism that later progressed to Graves' ophthalmopathy.

This clonotype was seen repeatedly, ten times or more. A read error may be the cause here, since a much bigger clone is one base away. The chain uses TRBV9 and TRBJ2-2; D not certain. The CDR3 spans 13 residues. Trimming left V 0 bases short and J 1 base short, with 1 base between. CDR1 and CDR2 (germline): SGDLS, YYNGEE. Here the CDR3 reads CASSVGNTGELFF. The CDR3 DNA reads TGTGCCAGCAGCGTAGGGAACACCGGGGAGCTGTTTTTT.

The chain is built from TRBV6-1 and TRBJ1-5; D may be TRBD1 (5 bases). Deletions cut 5 bases from V and 5 bases from J, with 13 bases between. The CDR3 is 14 amino acids. Germline assignment: CDR1 MNHNS and CDR2 SASEGT. The CDR3 region is CASSNNRLDQPQHF. The CDR3 DNA is TGTGCCAGCAGTAATAACAGGTTGGATCAGCCCCAGCATTTT.

The genes are TRBV2 and TRBJ2-3; D not resolved. The germline CDR1 and CDR2 sequences are SNHLY and FYNNEI. The CDR3 has 14 residues. V lost 1 base and J lost 2, with 7 bases in between. DNA for the CDR3: TGTGCCAGCAGTGAAGGTAGCCTCACAGATACGCAGTATTTT. It is translated as CASSEGSLTDTQYF.

This clonotype was counted ten times or more. The CDR3 here is CASSSYRGGDTEAFF. The CDR3 region has the DNA TGTGCCAGCAGCTCATACAGGGGTGGCGACACTGAAGCTTTCTTT. The chain links TRBV7-9 to TRBJ1-1, with 7 nucleotides matching TRBD1. The CDR3 consists of 15 residues. The junction had 8 bases not matched to a gene; V was cut back by 4 bases and J by 3 bases. CDR1 is SEHNR and CDR2 is FQNEAQ in the germline V gene (reference sequence).

Only a few counts were recorded for this clonotype. The chain is built from TRBV5-5 and TRBJ2-1; the match to TRBD2 covers 9 bases. Germline loops: CDR1 SGHKS, CDR2 YYEKEE (reference sequence). V gave up 4 bases and J gave up 0 bases; unmatched junction bases: 5. This CDR3 has 16 amino acids. This chain's CDR3 is CASSALTSGSYNEQFF. The DNA of the CDR3 is TGTGCCAGCAGCGCTCTGACTAGCGGCTCCTACAATGAGCAGTTCTTC.

A note on this clonotype: In this CDR3 the conserved last residue, phenylalanine or tryptophan, is missing, so a read error is likely. The chain uses TRBV10-3 and TRBJ1-6; D may be TRBD1 (5 bases). The ends were cut back, 2 bases at V and 5 bases at J, with 7 bases in the middle. Germline V lookup: CDR1 ENHRY, CDR2 SYGVKD. CDR3 length equals 14 residues. Written as DNA, the CDR3 is TGTGCCATCAGTGAGGAGGGGAATAATTCACCCCTCCACCTT. Translation gives CAISEEGNNSPLHL.

There are many counts of this clonotype. This sequence joins TRBV27 and TRBJ1-1; D gene uncertain. This CDR3 has 14 residues. CDR1 is MNHEY, CDR2 SMNVEV, per germline (reference sequence). V lost 0 bases and J lost 4, with 9 bases in between. DNA for the CDR3: TGTGCCAGCAGTTTATCAGTCACTAGCACTGAAGCTTTCTTT. It translates to CASSLSVTSTEAFF.

This clonotype was picked up a small number of times. At one end, the junction sequence differs from germline, possibly due to a read error. The V and J genes are TRBV7-7 and TRBJ2-3, with D perhaps TRBD2 (6 bases). The length of the CDR3 is 14 residues. In germline, CDR1 is SSHAT, CDR2 FNYEAQ (reference sequence). CDR3 nucleotide sequence: TGTGCTAGCAGCGCGGGACCCAGCACAGATACGCAGTATTTT. It encodes CASSAGPSTDTQYF.

This clonotype was seen at least ten times. CDR3 protein: CASSLHRGGRNTEAFF. For the CDR3, the DNA is TGCGCCAGCAGCTTGCACCGGGGCGGTCGGAACACTGAAGCTTTCTTT. The rearrangement links TRBV5-1 to TRBJ1-1; TRBD1 is a possible D gene (5 bases). This CDR3 contains 16 residues. Per the germline V gene, CDR1 is SGHRS and CDR2 is YFSETQ. The germline V and J ends were trimmed by 1 base and 1 base, with 14 bases remaining between them.